This T cell receptor (beta chain) emerged from a study of cytomegalovirus exposure and HLA in healthy donors (dated by TCRdb to 2016 to 2017). Regarding the study in general: A later analysis indicated that the roughly 120 validation repertoires were generated on the platform also employed for the roughly 650 repertoires of the first cohort. The study aimed to test whether cataloging public T cell receptors could reveal signatures of past pathogen exposure. In addition to the first cohort of 666 subjects, a separate validation cohort of 120 different subjects was used. High-throughput TCR immunosequencing, statistical association of individual TCRs with disease status, and machine learning were combined to predict cytomegalovirus infection status.

As regards this clone: Its antigen is currently not known. Qualities for individual bases were not recorded, and no much larger clone is one base off.

The CDR3 starts with the cysteine, ends with the phenylalanine, and has 15 residues. Kept here is only the CDR3 DNA, which spans 45 bases and is read in frame from base 1. V trim: 5 bases; J trim: 6 bases; unmatched bases: 9. CDR1 and CDR2, per the germline V gene (reference sequence), are LNHDA and SQIVND. Broader findings and caveats from the paper: All 120 or so repertoires were used to score co-occurrence in the validation cohort in a later analysis, because that analysis had no HLA typing for the cohort. The study gave a list of some 150 TCR beta chains associated with cytomegalovirus. Three of the identified cytomegalovirus-associated TCR beta chains were confirmed in vitro to be specific for cytomegalovirus antigens. Most TCR sequences were seen in very few donors, while some public TCRs were found in many individuals. The authors suggested that the approach could potentially be generalized to other disease states and immunological phenotypes. The classifier was reported to diagnose cytomegalovirus status with high specificity and sensitivity in both the original cohort and the validation cohort. Subsequent analysis determined that TCRs grouped into clusters in the first cohort also showed a tendency toward co-occurrence across the 130 or so validation repertoires, and 90% to 95% of cluster scores exceeded 0.

Libraries came from the immunoSEQ multiplex PCR assay. As for the authors' bioinformatics: To diagnose cytomegalovirus status from the catalog of TCR beta chain sequences, a statistical classification framework was built. What TCRdb holds here is the immuneACCESS table cut down to in-frame rearrangements. Part of the clones is not present; checked against another copy, under half of the missing clones reflect an unresolved V gene, and the others are unexplained. The V and J calls and the clone size are those of that table, but D and trimming were determined from the DNA. Within this sample are 120,000 or so clones, with about 96% of them counted one time only. The ten largest clones capture 1.7% of the sample. Separate from the roughly 650-subject first cohort, the validation cohort of 120 subjects was the group to which the donors belonged.

The TCR originated in a man between 18 and 35 years old in good health and CMV-seronegative. The chain employs TRBV19 and TRBJ2-1, and 8 junction bases match TRBD2. The sample comprised PBMCs. The nucleotide sequence is TGTGCCAGTAGTCCGAGGACTAGCCCCCGCAATGAGCAGTTCTTC. It encodes CASSPRTSPRNEQFF.